The T cell receptor beta chain described here comes from a study of identical twins. Study observations and caveats: Modeled out-of-frame TCR alpha sharing in monozygotic twins fell below observed levels. Weaker excess twin sharing was seen among beta out-of-frame sequences.

TCRdb re-derived calls from the 5' RACE reads in MiXCR, one entry per CDR3 protein. The sample has about 1.7 million distinct CDR3 sequences, around 33% seen once. A word on this clonotype: The antigen is undetermined.

Every donor was a healthy Caucasian. The sequence was collected from a newborn girl in good health. Sequencing used cord blood.

The CDR3 here is CASRKGRVVGKLFF. The CDR3 region has the DNA TGTGCCAGCAGGAAGGGCAGGGTTGTTGGAAAACTGTTTTTT. The gene calls are TRBV28 and TRBJ1-4; TRBD1 might be the D (5 bases). The V gene lost 6 bases and the J gene lost 10 bases, with 18 bases spanning the gap. CDR1 is MDHEN and CDR2 is SYDVKM in the germline V gene. This CDR3 contains 14 residues.